The 13 T cell receptor beta chains below all came from one sample that was sequenced in a study of blood T cell repertoires in COVID-19. Profiled with immunoSEQ multiplex PCR; TCRdb holds only in-frame clones, not every one. Of about 250,000 clones listed, 86% are singletons. The sequenced sample was PBMCs or T cells enriched from blood (not recorded which). Receptor source: a man in his late teens or twenties who had recovered from COVID-19.

This chain joins TRBV5-1 and TRBJ1-4; D is undetermined. Germline CDR1 is SGHRS and CDR2 is YFSETQ. The length of the CDR3 is 14 residues. V lost 0 bases and J 5 bases, leaving 8 bases between the germline ends. CDR3 in DNA: TGCGCCAGCAGCTTGGTCGGAGCGAATGAAAAACTGTTTTTT. This gives the protein CASSLVGANEKLFF.

The V gene is TRBV18, the J gene TRBJ2-5, with 8 positions matching TRBD2. Losses at the gene ends were 0 bases for V and 5 bases for J; bases not matched to a gene: 11. Germline CDR1 is KGHSH and CDR2 is LQKENI. The CDR3 is 17 residues long. CDR3 loop: CASSPPSGGPRGETQYF. CDR3 nucleotide sequence: TGTGCCAGCTCACCACCGTCGGGAGGGCCAAGGGGGGAGACCCAGTACTTC.

V gene TRBV28 combines with J gene TRBJ2-5; TRBD2 matches at 9 bases. Germline values: CDR1 MDHEN, CDR2 SYDVKM. Trimming cost V 5 bases and J 4 bases; bases outside gene matches: 8. This CDR3 spans 15 amino acids. DNA for the CDR3: TGTGCCAGCAGTACCCTAGCGGGATACTCAGAGACCCAGTACTTC. The encoded protein is CASSTLAGYSETQYF.

This chain connects TRBV10-3 to TRBJ1-5; 10 bases are a match to TRBD1. Trimming took 10 bases from V and 4 from J; bases not matched to a gene: 4. In germline, CDR1 is ENHRY, CDR2 SYGVKD. CDR3 length equals 13 residues. CDR3 coding DNA: TGTGCCACGAGACAGGGGGCTAATCAGCCCCAGCATTTT. Its protein product is CATRQGANQPQHF.

This clone was seen just once. This chain connects TRBV6-4 to TRBJ2-3; 7 bases match TRBD2. This CDR3 comprises 16 residues. The junction had 7 bases not matched to a gene; V was cut back by 3 bases and J by 1 base. Germline V lookup: CDR1 MRHNA, CDR2 SNTAGT. The CDR3 spells CASSEGAGLGTDTQYF. The CDR3 bases are TGTGCCAGCAGTGAAGGAGCGGGGTTGGGCACAGATACGCAGTATTTT.

This clone has only one observation. The rearrangement links TRBV27 to TRBJ2-3, with D possibly TRBD2 on 5 matching bases. CDR1 MNHEY and CDR2 SMNVEV come from the germline V gene (reference sequence). The length of the CDR3 is 19 residues. V lost 1 base to trimming and J lost 0 bases, with 20 bases between them. The CDR3 protein is CASSLYPPIAGTSTDTQYF. DNA for the CDR3: TGTGCCAGCAGTTTATACCCCCCAATCGCGGGTACTAGCACAGATACGCAGTATTTT.

In the case of this clone: Other nucleotide sequences from this sample produce the same CDR3. This chain links TRBV27 with TRBJ1-6; 10 bases match TRBD1. CDR3 size: 14 residues. J lost 7 bases, V lost 6 bases, and 3 bases had no gene match. The germline V gene encodes CDR1 MNHEY and CDR2 SMNVEV (reference sequence). The CDR3, as DNA: TGTGCCAGCAGCCCGGGACAGGGGAATTCACCCCTCCACTTT. It yields the protein CASSPGQGNSPLHF.

This clone was recorded once. V is TRBV30 and J is TRBJ2-7; a weak D match, TRBD2 (6 bases). The CDR3 has 13 amino acids. The germline V and J ends were trimmed by 2 bases and 5 bases, with 13 bases remaining between them. The germline V gene has CDR1 GTSNPN and CDR2 SVGIG (reference sequence). The CDR3, as DNA: TGTGCCTGGAGTCCCACCGGCGGGGACGAGCAGTACTTC. Its protein product is CAWSPTGGDEQYF.

The rearrangement joins TRBV4-1 to TRBJ1-5; D remains unclear. The CDR3 loop spans 17 amino acids. CDR1 and CDR2 from the germline V gene are MGHRA and YSYEKL. Trimming stripped 0 bases from V and 7 bases from J, with 19 bases between. The CDR3 DNA sequence: TGCGCCAGCAGCCAAGATCCCCGGGGTGGGTTAGGGCAGCCCCAGCATTTT. This sequence encodes CASSQDPRGGLGQPQHF.

The chain combines TRBV11-2 with TRBJ2-5, with D unresolved. The CDR3 consists of 13 residues. V lost 6 bases and J lost 2, with 10 bases in between. Germline V gene lookup returns CDR1 SGHAT and CDR2 FQNNGV. Here the CDR3 reads CASSQVLQETQYF. CDR3 sequence (DNA): TGTGCCAGCAGTCAGGTGCTGCAAGAGACCCAGTACTTC.

The chain employs TRBV20-1 and TRBJ1-5; 7 bases are shared with TRBD1. The CDR3 has 14 amino acids. Trimming at V came to 4 bases and at J to 2 bases, leaving 5 bases not matched to a gene. CDR1 DFQATT and CDR2 SNEGSKA come from the germline V gene (reference sequence). CDR3 amino acids: CSAIDRAGNQPQHF. CDR3 in DNA: TGCAGTGCTATTGACAGGGCAGGCAATCAGCCCCAGCATTTT.

V usage is TRBV5-1 and J usage is TRBJ2-3; D is perhaps TRBD1 (6 bases). The V gene lost 0 bases and the J gene lost 0 bases, with 11 bases spanning the gap. CDR3 size: 16 residues. Germline values: CDR1 SGHRS, CDR2 YFSETQ. CDR3 bases: TGCGCCAGCAGCTTGGTATCAGGGGCTAGCACAGATACGCAGTATTTT. The encoded protein is CASSLVSGASTDTQYF.

The chain combines TRBV9 with TRBJ2-1; D ambiguous. This CDR3 is 12 amino acids long. The V end was cut by 1 base, the J end by 6 bases, with 5 bases between. Germline loops: CDR1 SGDLS, CDR2 YYNGEE. In nucleotides, the CDR3 is TGTGCCAGCAGCGTAACGAGCAATGAGCAGTTCTTC. This translates into CASSVTSNEQFF.